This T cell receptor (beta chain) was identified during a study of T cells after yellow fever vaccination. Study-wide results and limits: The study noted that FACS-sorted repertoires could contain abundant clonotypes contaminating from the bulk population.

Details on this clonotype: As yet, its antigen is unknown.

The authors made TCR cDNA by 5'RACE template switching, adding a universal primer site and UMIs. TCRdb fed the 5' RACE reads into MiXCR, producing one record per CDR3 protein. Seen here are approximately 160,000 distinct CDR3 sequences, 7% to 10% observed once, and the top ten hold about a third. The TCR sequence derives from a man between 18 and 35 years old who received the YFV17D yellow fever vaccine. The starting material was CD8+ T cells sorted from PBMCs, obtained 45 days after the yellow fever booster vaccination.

CDR3 protein: CASSQTGTDTQYF. CDR3 DNA sequence: TGTGCCAGCAGCCAAACAGGCACAGATACGCAGTATTTT. This chain links TRBV3-1 with TRBJ2-3; D call uncertain. The CDR3 consists of 13 residues. Looked up from germline, CDR1 is LGHDT and CDR2 is YNNKEL (reference sequence). V dropped 2 bases and J dropped 1 base, with 4 bases sitting between them.